This is a list of T cell receptor beta chains from one sample in a study of T cells in Graves' hyperthyroidism and ophthalmopathy. TCRdb called the multiplex PCR reads again in MiXCR, with one record for every CDR3 protein. The data show hundreds of thousands of distinct CDR3 sequences, just under 45% seen once. The sample taken for sequencing was peripheral blood or thyroid tissue (not recorded which). These receptor sequences come from an adult man with Graves' disease, either hyperthyroidism or ophthalmopathy (not recorded which). Both conserved end residues are part of each CDR3. The order of the fields is CDR3 length, J gene, clone size, V gene, D gene, CDR3 DNA, CDR3 protein. D genes are given only for firm matches. Clone size is shown for a subset of rows, as once, few, many or a class of expanded clone.

13 TRBJ1-2 NA TRBV25-1 NA TGTGCCAGCAGCTTGCCGGGAGAGTATGGCTACACCTTC CASSLPGEYGYTF
19 TRBJ1-6 few TRBV20-1 TRBD1 TGCAGTGCTAGATCCCTGCGGGACAGGGCGACCGATCTCGATTCACCCCTCCACTTT CSARSLRDRATDLDSPLHF
15 TRBJ1-4 few TRBV7-4 TRBD1 TGTGCCAGCAGCCACCCAGGGGGCGCGAATGAAAAACTGTTTTTT CASSHPGGANEKLFF
14 TRBJ2-7 NA TRBV7-9 NA TGTGCCAGCAGCTTAGGAACAGACGGGCCCGAGCAGTACTTC CASSLGTDGPEQYF
17 TRBJ1-5 NA TRBV12-5 NA TGTGCTAGTGGTTTGGTACTGGCAGGGTCCGGCAATCAGCCCCAGCATTTT CASGLVLAGSGNQPQHF
14 TRBJ1-1 NA TRBV10-3 TRBD1 TGTGCCAGCAGTTTCGCCAGGGGGGGGGCTGAAGCTTTCTTT CASSFARGGAEAFF
14 TRBJ2-7 NA TRBV2 TRBD1 TGTGCCAGCAGGACCCCCAGGGGGATGGGAGAGCAGTACTTC CASRTPRGMGEQYF
14 TRBJ1-5 many TRBV2 TRBD1 TGTGCCAGCAACAGGGGGGGTTTGAGTCAGCCCCAGCATTTT CASNRGGLSQPQHF
9 TRBJ1-3 NA TRBV29-1 NA TGCAGCGTTGAAGATATCTTATATTTT CSVEDILYF
12 TRBJ1-2 many TRBV29-1 NA TGCAGCGTTCCGGGGAGGCCTTATGGCTACACCTTC CSVPGRPYGYTF
14 TRBJ1-5 NA TRBV14 NA TGTGCCAGCAGCCAAGAACAGGGTACTCAGCCCCAGCATTTT CASSQEQGTQPQHF
14 TRBJ1-2 NA TRBV25-1 NA TGTGCCAGCTTGGACGGGGGGCACCTCTATGGCTACACCTTC CASLDGGHLYGYTF
14 TRBJ1-6 many TRBV2 TRBD1 TGTGCCAGCAGTCCCGGACAGGGTGTTTCACCCCTCCACTTT CASSPGQGVSPLHF
13 TRBJ1-1 NA TRBV12-3/TRBV12-4 NA TGTGCCAGCAGAAACAGGGTGGCCGGCAAAACTTTCTTT CASRNRVAGKTFF
15 TRBJ1-6 many TRBV10-3 TRBD1 TGTGCCATCAGGGGGGACAGGGGAGGAGATTCACCCCTCCACTTT CAIRGDRGGDSPLHF